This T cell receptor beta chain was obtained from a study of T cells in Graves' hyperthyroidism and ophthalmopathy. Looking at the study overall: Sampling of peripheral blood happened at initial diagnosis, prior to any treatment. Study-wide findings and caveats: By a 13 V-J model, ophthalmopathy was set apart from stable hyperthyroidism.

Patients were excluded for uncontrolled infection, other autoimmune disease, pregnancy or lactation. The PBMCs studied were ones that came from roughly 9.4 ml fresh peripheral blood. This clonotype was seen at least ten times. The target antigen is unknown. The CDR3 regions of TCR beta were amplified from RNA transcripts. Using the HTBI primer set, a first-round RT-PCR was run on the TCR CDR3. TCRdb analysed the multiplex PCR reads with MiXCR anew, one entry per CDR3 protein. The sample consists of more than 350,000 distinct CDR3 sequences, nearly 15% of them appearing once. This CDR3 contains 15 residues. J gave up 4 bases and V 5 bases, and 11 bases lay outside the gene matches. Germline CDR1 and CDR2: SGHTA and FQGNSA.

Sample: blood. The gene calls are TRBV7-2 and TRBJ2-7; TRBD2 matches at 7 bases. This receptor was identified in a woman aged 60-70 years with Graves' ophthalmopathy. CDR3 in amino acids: CASSPLGLADYEQYF. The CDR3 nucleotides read TGTGCCAGCAGCCCCCTTGGGCTAGCGGATTACGAGCAGTACTTC.